This T cell receptor beta chain came from a study of shared clonotypes between healthy human individuals. Study results and caveats: Across a few donors, naive CD4 shared roughly 5%, naive CD8 around 3.5%, memory CD4 2.3%, memory CD8 0.4%. Generally, estimated richness proved larger in naive subsets than it did in memory subsets.

Germline-derived CDR1 and CDR2 are MDHEN and SYDVKM. With 0 bases removed from V and 2 bases from J, the gap between germline ends came to 8 bases. CDR3 length equals 15 residues. On this clone: Its antigen remains unknown.

Caucasian adults living in Nashville, Tennessee, provided all samples. Sequencing used immunoSEQ multiplex PCR; TCRdb keeps in-frame clones, though not all of them. The table shows 1.4 million to 1.5 million clones, with over 95% occurring only once. V usage is TRBV28 and J usage is TRBJ1-5; unclear D gene. This clonotype originated in a man aged 30-40 years in good health. Material for sequencing was naive CD4+ T cells sorted from blood. Subset given: CD45RA+ positively selected. CDR3 region: CASSLWREGNQPQHF. The CDR3 DNA is TGTGCCAGCAGTTTATGGCGGGAGGGCAATCAGCCCCAGCATTTT.